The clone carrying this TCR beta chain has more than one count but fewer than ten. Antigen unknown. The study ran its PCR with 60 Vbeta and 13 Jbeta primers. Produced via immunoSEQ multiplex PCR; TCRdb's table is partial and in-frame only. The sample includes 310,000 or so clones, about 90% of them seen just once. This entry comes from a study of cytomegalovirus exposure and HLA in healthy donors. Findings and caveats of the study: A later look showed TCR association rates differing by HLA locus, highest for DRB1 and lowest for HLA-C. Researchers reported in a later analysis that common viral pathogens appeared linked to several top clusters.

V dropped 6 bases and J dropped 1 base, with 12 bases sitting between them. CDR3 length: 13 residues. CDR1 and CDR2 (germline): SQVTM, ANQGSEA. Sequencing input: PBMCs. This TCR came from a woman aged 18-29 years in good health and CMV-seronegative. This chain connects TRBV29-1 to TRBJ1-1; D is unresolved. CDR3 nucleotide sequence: TGCAGCGTCCCAGCGAGGGCGAACACTGAAGCTTTCTTT. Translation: CSVPARANTEAFF.